Shown below are 18 T cell receptor beta chains from a single sample sequenced in a study of cytomegalovirus exposure and HLA in healthy donors. PCR involved 60 Vbeta and 13 Jbeta primers. Produced via immunoSEQ multiplex PCR; TCRdb's table is partial and in-frame only. The sample shows under 200,000 clones, over 80% of them seen only once. The sequencing sample was made of PBMCs. Every receptor here comes from a human donor in good health.

This clone was seen more than once but under ten times. The chain couples TRBV18 to TRBJ1-5; 7 bases are shared with TRBD1. The length of the CDR3 is 14 residues. V shed 3 bases, J shed 7 bases, and the junction held 6 bases outside the gene matches. Germline CDR1 KGHSH, CDR2 LQKENI. Here the CDR3 reads CASSPDRLGQPQHF. The CDR3 nucleotides read TGTGCCAGCTCACCGGACAGGCTCGGGCAGCCCCAGCATTTT. The full variable domain, rest sourced from reference TRBV18 and TRBJ1-5, is NAGVMQNPRHLVRRRGQEARLRCSPMKGHSHVYWYRQLPEEGLKFMVYLQKENIIDESGMPKERFSAEFPKEGPSILRIQQVVRGDSAAYFCASSPDRLGQPQHFGDGTRLSIL.

The gene calls are TRBV21-1 and TRBJ2-7; the table's TRBD1 call for D was not verified on the DNA. TRBV21-1 is a documented pseudogene. This CDR3 region has 13 residues. This chain's CDR3 is CASSTWDSREQYF. For the CDR3, the DNA is TGTGCCAGCAGCACCTGGGACAGTCGCGAGCAGTACTTC.

This chain uses TRBV10-1 with TRBJ2-3, with 7 bases that match TRBD1. The CDR3 is made up of 15 amino acids. Germline trimming cut 6 bases from V and 3 bases from J; bases unmatched to any gene: 9. Germline CDR1 and CDR2: WNHNN and SYGVQD (reference sequence). The CDR3 spells CASSSPDRETDTQYF. CDR3 in DNA: TGCGCCAGCAGCTCCCCAGACAGGGAAACAGATACGCAGTATTTT.

The chain couples TRBV6-1 to TRBJ1-1; TRBD1 agrees at 7 bases. The trim removed 0 bases at V and 4 bases at J, leaving 5 bases unmatched. The CDR3 loop spans 15 amino acids. Germline V gene data show CDR1 as MNHNS and CDR2 as SASEGT. The CDR3 reads CASSEAAGTVTEAFF. CDR3 nucleotide sequence: TGTGCCAGCAGTGAAGCCGCCGGGACAGTCACTGAAGCTTTCTTT.

This clone was picked up one time. The CDR3, as DNA: TGTGCCGCCGGCCGAGGAAGGACAGATACGCAGTATTTT. Its protein product is CAAGRGRTDTQYF. The rearrangement uses TRBV7-2 and TRBJ2-3, with unresolved D. Trimming cost V 11 bases and J 3 bases, with 15 bases left between them. Germline V lookup: CDR1 SGHTA, CDR2 FQGNSA. This CDR3 region has 13 residues.

Notes on this clone: The junction departs from the called germline gene at one end, perhaps through a read error. This chain uses TRBV7-9 with TRBJ2-1; 7 nucleotides agree with TRBD2. Per the germline V gene, CDR1 is SEHNR and CDR2 is FQNEAQ (reference sequence). The CDR3 is 16 residues long. DNA for the CDR3: TGTTCCAGCAGCTTAGGAGTGGGGGGGGAATACAATGAGCAGTTCTTC. Translation: CSSSLGVGGEYNEQFF.

The J gene is TRBJ2-7, the V gene TRBV10-3, with TRBD1 matching over 11 bases. V lost 6 bases and J lost 3; bases outside the gene matches: 1. Germline V gene lookup returns CDR1 ENHRY and CDR2 SYGVKD. The CDR3 runs 13 residues. The CDR3 spells CAIRGQGDYEQYF. The CDR3 DNA reads as TGTGCCATCAGGGGACAGGGGGACTACGAGCAGTACTTC.

The chain combines TRBV9 with TRBJ2-5, with TRBD2 identical over 8 bases. This CDR3 region has 16 residues. Germline assignment: CDR1 SGDLS and CDR2 YYNGEE. Losses at the gene ends were 2 bases for V and 7 bases for J; bases not matched to a gene: 13. The CDR3 DNA reads TGTGCCAGCAGCGTTTTGTCGGGGGGGCCCCAGGGGACCCAGTACTTC. It specifies CASSVLSGGPQGTQYF.

The chain joins TRBV29-1 to TRBJ2-5; tentative D call: TRBD1 (6 bases). The J call is doubtful: the DNA matches TRBJ2-7 better. This CDR3 is built from 13 residues. The germline V gene has CDR1 SQVTM and CDR2 ANQGSEA. CDR3 coding DNA: TGCAGCGTTATGAACAGGGAAGGGAACGAGCAGTACTTC. Its translation is CSVMNREGNEQYF.

This chain connects TRBV7-2 to TRBJ1-1; D ambiguous. Germline V gene lookup returns CDR1 SGHTA and CDR2 FQGNSA. The CDR3 spans 14 residues. With 1 base removed from V and 0 bases from J, the gap between germline ends came to 6 bases. The CDR3 region is CASSLGGVNTEAFF. The CDR3 nucleotides are TGTGCCAGCAGCTTAGGAGGAGTGAACACTGAAGCTTTCTTT.

The chain is built from TRBV7-2 and TRBJ2-1, with D unresolved. The length of the CDR3 is 15 residues. V gave up 5 bases and J gave up 0 bases, with 11 bases separating them. From germline, CDR1 is SGHTA and CDR2 FQGNSA. CDR3 protein: CASSPNYISYNEQFF. CDR3 nucleotides: TGTGCCAGCAGCCCAAACTATATCTCCTACAATGAGCAGTTCTTC. The full variable domain, its missing parts supplied by reference TRBV7-2 and TRBJ2-1, is GAGVSQSPSNKVTEKGKDVELRCDPISGHTALYWYRQSLGQGLEFLIYFQGNSAPDKSGLPSDRFSAERTGGSVSTLTIQRTQQEDSAVYLCASSPNYISYNEQFFGPGTRLTVL.

This clone has at least ten counts. V gene TRBV29-1 combines with J gene TRBJ2-2; 10 bases map to TRBD1. V shed 0 bases, J shed 5 bases, and the junction held 3 bases outside the gene matches. The CDR3 extends over 15 amino acids. Per the germline V gene, CDR1 is SQVTM and CDR2 is ANQGSEA. The CDR3 coding sequence is TGCAGCGTTGAAGAGGGGACAGGGGAGACCGGGGAGCTGTTTTTT. Protein sequence: CSVEEGTGETGELFF.

DNA of the CDR3: TGTGCCAGCAGTCCCCGGGGGGGGGTCCAAGAGACCCAGTACTTC. Its translation is CASSPRGGVQETQYF. The V gene is TRBV28, the J gene TRBJ2-5, with 8 bases fitting TRBD2. Trimming cost V 5 bases and J 1 base; bases outside gene matches: 6. The CDR3 has 15 amino acids. Germline values: CDR1 MDHEN, CDR2 SYDVKM.

The chain recombines TRBV7-6 with TRBJ2-5, with 9 bases that match TRBD2. The length of the CDR3 is 16 residues. The germline CDR1 and CDR2 sequences are SGHVS and FNYEAQ. The V and J ends lost 2 bases and 4 bases, in that order; junction bases with no gene match: 8. CDR3 residues: CASSLSAGGAGETQYF. In nucleotides, the CDR3 is TGTGCCAGCAGCTTAAGTGCGGGGGGGGCGGGAGAGACCCAGTACTTC.

The chain employs TRBV2 and TRBJ1-2; D gene unclear. Trimming left V 0 bases short and J 4 bases short, with 12 bases between. The CDR3 is 15 residues long. Germline assignment: CDR1 SNHLY and CDR2 FYNNEI. The CDR3 protein is CASSEATGNFYGYTF. CDR3 in DNA: TGTGCCAGCAGTGAAGCTACCGGGAACTTCTATGGCTACACCTTC. The whole variable domain, filled in from reference TRBV2 and TRBJ1-2, reads EPEVTQTPSHQVTQMGQEVILRCVPISNHLYFYWYRQILGQKVEFLVSFYNNEISEKSEIFDDQFSVERPDGSNFTLKIRSTKLEDSAMYFCASSEATGNFYGYTFGSGTRLTVV.

The CDR3 spells CASSDSGRGLIGGTQYF. DNA for the CDR3: TGTGCCAGCAGTGACTCGGGGAGGGGACTTATAGGGGGGACCCAGTACTTC. The V gene is TRBV2, the J gene TRBJ2-5; D perhaps matches TRBD2 (7 bases). The CDR3 is 17 residues long. Trimming took off 3 bases at V and 7 bases at J, with 24 bases between the two ends. The germline CDR1 and CDR2 sequences are SNHLY and FYNNEI.

The J gene is TRBJ2-1, the V gene TRBV7-9; 14 bases are a match to TRBD2. The CDR3 consists of 18 residues. Germline CDR1 and CDR2: SEHNR and FQNEAQ (reference sequence). Trimming at V came to 3 bases and at J to 6 bases, leaving 10 bases not matched to a gene. In DNA form, the CDR3 reads TGTGCCAGCAGCTTGACGACTAGCGGGGGGGCATCCCCCAATGAGCAGTTCTTC. Translating it yields CASSLTTSGGASPNEQFF.

The chain recombines TRBV29-1 with TRBJ1-4, with D perhaps matching TRBD1 (6 bases). The CDR3 is made up of 14 amino acids. Germline CDR1 SQVTM, CDR2 ANQGSEA. V was trimmed by 2 bases and J by 8 bases, leaving 15 bases between them. CDR3 in DNA: TGCAGCGTTGAAAGTTGGGGGGGGCGCGAAAAACTGTTTTTT. Translated: CSVESWGGREKLFF.